This T cell receptor (beta chain) was identified during a study of blood T cell repertoires in COVID-19. About the study: Samples came from the United States, Italy and Spain, spanning acute and convalescent COVID-19. T cells, B-cell-depleted T cells, or PBMCs supplied cDNA or gDNA.

The authors' processing: Estimation of nucleated cell counts relied on the amplification of reference gene primers. Using immunoSEQ multiplex PCR, the repertoire was profiled, and TCRdb retains in-frame clones only, with some absent. That table furnishes V, J and clone size, whereas the DNA furnished D and trimming. The sample holds 70,000 to 85,000 clones, about four fifths seen once. The sample holds many counts of this clone. Germline V gene lookup returns CDR1 LNHDA and CDR2 SQIVND (reference sequence). The CDR3 covers 15 residues. With 5 bases removed from V and 0 bases from J, the gap between germline ends came to 14 bases.

Sequences were obtained from peripheral blood. The receptor's source is a man at least 80 years old with active or convalescent COVID-19. The J gene is TRBJ2-7, the V gene TRBV19; D perhaps matches TRBD2 (5 bases). The CDR3 region has the DNA TGTGCCAGTAGTTTCCGGACTGGCGCCTCCTACGAGCAGTACTTC. It is translated as CASSFRTGASYEQYF.